The rows below give T cell receptor beta chains drawn from one sample of a study of cytomegalovirus exposure and HLA in healthy donors. Repertoires were generated with immunoSEQ multiplex PCR, while TCRdb's copy carries only in-frame clones and drops some. The profile covers 100,000 to 150,000 clones, with around 84% appearing a single time and roughly 1.8% taken by the ten largest. Sequenced material: PBMCs. These receptor sequences come from a man between 18 and 29 years old in good health and CMV-seronegative. CDR3s include the opening cysteine and the closing phenylalanine or tryptophan. Each record gives: D gene, V gene, J gene, CDR3 protein. A D gene is named only where the DNA matches it firmly.

>TRBD1|TRBV9|TRBJ2-4
CASSVDQGQGVKNIQYF
>.|TRBV7-2|TRBJ1-1
CASSLGTEAFF
>TRBD1|TRBV9|TRBJ1-2
CASSVATGQGVNYGYTF
>.|TRBV9|TRBJ1-3
CASSVELGATGNTIYF
>TRBD1|TRBV25-1|TRBJ1-4
CASSVRGRGTNEKLFF
>TRBD1|TRBV4-2|TRBJ1-6
CASSQAGTGRSPLHF
>.|TRBV2|TRBJ2-6
CASSDLASATGANVLTF
>.|TRBV27|TRBJ2-7
CASSWATGHSYEQYF
>TRBD2|TRBV11-2|TRBJ2-7
CASSPFGGDYEQYF
>TRBD1|TRBV15|TRBJ2-2
CATSRIRDSLNTGELFF
>TRBD2|TRBV11-1|TRBJ2-7
CASSLGRLASVQQYF
>.|TRBV21-1|TRBJ1-1
CASSKTYTEAFF
>.|TRBV9|TRBJ1-1
CASSAPGGGWGAEAFF
>.|TRBV2|TRBJ2-7
CASNRPSYEQYF
>.|TRBV7-6|TRBJ1-1
CASSSAPGTGAFF
>.|TRBV11-1|TRBJ1-1
CASSPRRAGVDTEAFF
>.|TRBV7-6|TRBJ2-1
CASSFSGGPSYNEQFF
>.|TRBV5-1|TRBJ1-4
CASSSGGGVEKLFF
>.|TRBV6-1|TRBJ1-1
CASSEKGVNTEAFF
>TRBD1|TRBV6-1|TRBJ2-2
CASSRTGTYTGELFF
>TRBD2|TRBV7-6|TRBJ2-5
CASSLAGEGETQYF
>TRBD1|TRBV7-2|TRBJ1-1
CASSTRDRVVVNTEAFF
>TRBD2|TRBV9|TRBJ2-5
CASSVEGGGAWETQYF
>TRBD2|TRBV19|TRBJ2-3
CASSMGGGDTQYF
>TRBD2|TRBV6-5|TRBJ2-3
CASTLAGGGTDTQYF
>TRBD1|TRBV7-8|TRBJ2-7
CASSLTGGFYEQYF
>TRBD1|TRBV6-6|TRBJ1-1
CASYGQGAFF
>TRBD1|TRBV29-1|TRBJ2-2
CSVQDRESYTGELFF
>TRBD2|TRBV14|TRBJ2-2
CASSQPTLAGATGELFF
>.|TRBV9|TRBJ1-2
CASSAGGGRGYRGLAGYTF
>.|TRBV6-5|TRBJ1-2
CASRTSEGSVYGYTF
>.|TRBV5-6|TRBJ2-2
CASSLGGSNTGELFF
>.|TRBV6-4|TRBJ1-2
CASSDSDSGLGYTF
>.|TRBV19|TRBJ2-7
CASSRSAGLNGEQYF
>.|TRBV5-4|TRBJ2-3
CASSGRGRYTDTQYF
>.|TRBV19|TRBJ2-1
CASSISLGTFYNEQFF
>TRBD1|TRBV5-6|TRBJ2-2
CASSSGQGAFGELFF